Shown below are 27 T cell receptor beta chains from a single sample sequenced in a study of post-analysis software for immune sequencing data. Study-wide points: TRBV5-6, TRBV5-1 and TRBV20-1 were among four to six TRBV segments more frequent in patients than controls.

The TCR beta cDNA libraries carried unique molecular identifiers. Each CDR3 protein is one row after TCRdb ran MiXCR on the PCR reads. The sample consists of fewer than 850,000 distinct CDR3 sequences, just over 45% of them appearing once. These receptors have no identified antigens. The material sequenced was blood. These receptors came from a girl aged 10 to 17 with multiple sclerosis.

This clonotype was observed a handful of times. This chain links TRBV7-9 with TRBJ2-1; no firm D call. Germline V lookup: CDR1 SEHNR, CDR2 FQNEAQ (reference sequence). The V and J ends lost 8 bases and 8 bases respectively, with 10 bases between them. The CDR3 has 11 amino acids. CDR3 nucleotides: TGTGCCAGCTCGCAGAGCTATGAGCAGTTCTTC. It yields the protein CASSQSYEQFF.

A note on this clonotype: One end of the junction fails to match germline, which may point to a read error. The V call is TRBV27, the J call TRBJ2-5; no definite D call. The DNA end favors TRBJ2-7, so the J call may be wrong. CDR1 MNHEY and CDR2 SMNVEV come from the germline V gene (reference sequence). CDR3 length: 14 amino acids. CDR3 DNA sequence: TGTGTCAGCAGCTTCATAGACTCGGCCTACGAGCAGTACTTC. As protein: CVSSFIDSAYEQYF.

This rearrangement joins TRBV3-1 to TRBJ2-7; 10 positions match TRBD2. The V gene's germline CDR1 is LGHDT and CDR2 YNNKEL (reference sequence). This CDR3 contains 16 residues. The V gene end was trimmed by 4 bases and the J gene end by 3 bases; junction bases not matched to a gene: 9. In nucleotides, the CDR3 is TGTGCCAGCAGCCCCGGACTAGCGGTTCACTTCTACGAGCAGTACTTC. Amino acids: CASSPGLAVHFYEQYF.

A note on this clonotype: Its ends do not fully match the called genes, so a read error is possible. The V gene is TRBV3-1, the J gene TRBJ2-7; weak D call: TRBD1 (5 bases). This CDR3 has 14 residues. Germline values: CDR1 LGHDT, CDR2 YNNKEL (reference sequence). CDR3: CASSQEGPSDEQYF. The CDR3 DNA follows: TGTGCCAGCAGCCAAGAGGGGCCCTCCGACGAGCAGTACTTC.

V and J are TRBV29-1 and TRBJ1-2, with a weak D call TRBD1 (5 bases). Trimming took 1 base from V and 0 from J, leaving 15 bases between them. The CDR3 totals 16 residues. The germline V gene encodes CDR1 SQVTM and CDR2 ANQGSEA. Here the CDR3 DNA reads TGCAGCGTTGAAGGGGGCCAATGGGGGTCTAACTATGGCTACACCTTC. As protein: CSVEGGQWGSNYGYTF.

The V call is TRBV28, the J call TRBJ2-7, with D perhaps matching TRBD1 (6 bases). The V end lost 8 bases, the J end lost 0 bases, and 29 bases lay between the germline ends. From germline, CDR1 is MDHEN and CDR2 SYDVKM. CDR3 length: 19 residues. CDR3 nucleotide sequence: TGTGCCAGCGGAAAATCCAGAATCCGACAGGACACCGTCTCCTACGAGCAGTACTTC. Protein product: CASGKSRIRQDTVSYEQYF. Full variable domain (rest looked up from reference TRBV28 and TRBJ2-7): DVKVTQSSRYLVKRTGEKVFLECVQDMDHENMFWYRQDPGLGLRLIYFSYDVKMKEKGDIPEGYSVSREKKERFSLILESASTNQTSMYLCASGKSRIRQDTVSYEQYFGPGTRLTVT.

The gene calls are TRBV4-1 and TRBJ2-3; no reliable D call. CDR3 length equals 13 residues. Trimming left V 0 bases short and J 6 bases short, with 7 bases between. The V gene's germline CDR1 is MGHRA and CDR2 YSYEKL. The CDR3 sequence: CASSQDVEDTQYF. The CDR3 region has the DNA TGCGCCAGCAGCCAAGACGTGGAGGATACGCAGTATTTT.

The genes are TRBV20-1 and TRBJ1-2; a possible D gene is TRBD1 (5 bases). This CDR3 contains 12 residues. Per germline, CDR1 DFQATT and CDR2 SNEGSKA (reference sequence). Trimming took 1 base from V and 8 from J, leaving 11 bases between them. The CDR3 coding sequence is TGCAGTGCTAGAGCCACTCCAGGGGGCTACACCTTC. Translation: CSARATPGGYTF.

J is TRBJ2-1 and V is TRBV28, with 9 positions matching TRBD1. The CDR3 extends over 15 amino acids. V gave up 11 bases and J gave up 5 bases; unmatched junction bases: 13. Per germline, CDR1 MDHEN and CDR2 SYDVKM. CDR3 amino acids: CAGQFPQGADNEQFF. The CDR3 DNA reads TGTGCCGGCCAATTTCCACAGGGGGCCGACAATGAGCAGTTCTTC.

The chain combines TRBV20-1 with TRBJ2-4; perhaps TRBD1 as D (5 bases). V was clipped by 3 bases and J by 1 base, with 16 bases between them. CDR3 size: 16 residues. Germline CDR1 DFQATT, CDR2 SNEGSKA (reference sequence). CDR3 amino acids: CSARVGKGIAKNIQYF. The CDR3 nucleotides read TGCAGTGCTAGGGTTGGGAAGGGGATCGCCAAAAACATTCAGTACTTC.

The chain employs TRBV5-1 and TRBJ2-5, with 8 positions matching TRBD1. Trimming removed 0 bases from V and 3 bases from J; junction bases left unmatched: 4. Germline V gene sequence: CDR1 SGHRS, CDR2 YFSETQ. CDR3 length: 15 amino acids. CDR3 residues: CASSLADRVEETQYF. As DNA, the CDR3 is TGCGCCAGCAGCTTGGCGGACAGGGTCGAAGAGACCCAGTACTTC.

This clonotype has a handful of counts. The chain combines TRBV10-3 with TRBJ2-5, with D possibly being TRBD2 (5 bases). V gave up 6 bases and J gave up 1 base, with 12 bases separating them. Per the germline V gene, CDR1 is ENHRY and CDR2 is SYGVKD. CDR3 length: 14 residues. CDR3 sequence reads: CAISASILQETQYF. In DNA form, the CDR3 reads TGTGCCATCAGCGCTAGCATCCTCCAAGAGACCCAGTACTTC.

This clonotype was seen only a few times. The V gene is TRBV29-1, the J gene TRBJ2-5; 9 positions match TRBD2. Losses at the gene ends were 5 bases for V and 5 bases for J; bases not matched to a gene: 15. The CDR3 runs 16 residues. Per germline, CDR1 SQVTM and CDR2 ANQGSEA. The CDR3 sequence is CSVSSLLAGRRETQYF. CDR3 nucleotides: TGCAGCGTTTCGAGCCTCCTAGCGGGAAGGAGGGAGACCCAGTACTTC.

The chain recombines TRBV24-1 with TRBJ2-5, with 12 bases identical to TRBD2. V dropped 3 bases and J dropped 5; count of bases not matched to a gene: 3. There are 15 residues in the CDR3. Germline lookup yields CDR1 KGHDR and CDR2 SFDVKD. CDR3 sequence: CATSDLAGGGETQYF. The CDR3, as DNA: TGTGCCACCAGTGATCTAGCGGGAGGGGGGGAGACCCAGTACTTC.

The table lists this clonotype with a few counts. The J gene is TRBJ2-1, the V gene TRBV12-3 or TRBV12-4; no clear D gene. Trimming took 3 bases from V and 5 from J, leaving 14 bases between them. The CDR3 length is 15 residues. In DNA, the CDR3 is TGTGCCAGCAGTTTGCGACTTGGCCCCGACAATGAGCAGTTCTTC. This gives the protein CASSLRLGPDNEQFF.

The rearrangement uses TRBV20-1 and TRBJ1-2; D is unclear. Germline assignment: CDR1 DFQATT and CDR2 SNEGSKA (reference sequence). V was trimmed by 2 bases and J by 4 bases, leaving 5 bases between them. This CDR3 contains 11 residues. The CDR3 reads CSARRAYGYTF. In DNA form, the CDR3 reads TGCAGTGCTAGAAGGGCCTATGGCTACACCTTC.

The count of this clonotype is one. The CDR3 DNA sequence: TGCAGTGTCCAAGGTCGTAAGAATGAGCAGTACTTC. It specifies CSVQGRKNEQYF. V is TRBV20-1 and J is TRBJ2-7; D gene uncertain. V lost 7 bases and J lost 7, with 17 bases in between. The CDR3 is 12 amino acids. Germline CDR1 and CDR2: DFQATT and SNEGSKA (reference sequence).

The V call is TRBV2, the J call TRBJ2-7; D is unresolved. V lost 5 bases and J 4 bases, leaving 12 bases between the germline ends. The CDR3 consists of 13 residues. Germline V gene lookup returns CDR1 SNHLY and CDR2 FYNNEI. The CDR3 sequence: CASSPQSEYEQYF. DNA of the CDR3: TGTGCCAGCAGTCCCCAATCGGAATACGAGCAGTACTTC.

The rearrangement uses TRBV6-1 and TRBJ2-6; possible D gene TRBD2, 6 bases. The CDR3 sequence is 16 residues long. Germline-derived CDR1 and CDR2 are MNHNS and SASEGT. The V and J ends lost 2 bases and 2 bases respectively, with 10 bases between them. Written as DNA, the CDR3 is TGTGCCAGCAGTGAACAGGGCGGGACTGGGGCCAACGTCCTGACTTTC. It codes for CASSEQGGTGANVLTF.

The V gene is TRBV9, the J gene TRBJ1-5; 9 bases align to TRBD1. Trimming took 4 bases from V and 6 from J; bases not matched to a gene: 8. The CDR3 is 15 amino acids. Germline V gene lookup returns CDR1 SGDLS and CDR2 YYNGEE. The CDR3 DNA is TGTGCCAGCAGCCCACAGGGGGCTAGGGGTCAGCCCCAGCATTTT. Amino acids: CASSPQGARGQPQHF.

The V and J genes are TRBV5-1 and TRBJ2-2, with D hard to call. V was pared by 1 base and J by 0 bases, with 7 bases between. This CDR3 contains 15 residues. Germline V gives CDR1 SGHRS, CDR2 YFSETQ. The CDR3 nucleotides read TGCGCCAGCAGCTTGAGGACGGCGAACACCGGGGAGCTGTTTTTT. This sequence encodes CASSLRTANTGELFF.

This clonotype was detected a few times. The J gene is TRBJ2-7, the V gene TRBV20-1; D call uncertain. Germline CDR1 is DFQATT and CDR2 is SNEGSKA (reference sequence). V was clipped by 5 bases and J by 1 base, with 9 bases between them. The CDR3 totals 12 residues. In DNA form, the CDR3 reads TGCAGTGCTCTATACTTATCCTACGAGCAGTACTTC. It yields the protein CSALYLSYEQYF.

This clonotype was recorded only once. The rearrangement links TRBV7-3 to TRBJ2-1, with D perhaps TRBD1 (5 bases). CDR1 SGHTA and CDR2 FQGTGA come from the germline V gene. The V end was cut by 5 bases, the J end by 4 bases, with 18 bases between. This CDR3 is 16 amino acids long. CDR3 residues: CASSLFTGRAYNEQFF. CDR3 in DNA: TGTGCCAGCAGCCTATTCACAGGTAGAGCTTACAATGAGCAGTTCTTC.

V usage is TRBV20-1 and J usage is TRBJ1-5, with 7 nucleotides matching TRBD1. The CDR3 totals 16 residues. Germline V gene lookup returns CDR1 DFQATT and CDR2 SNEGSKA (reference sequence). V lost 0 bases and J lost 0; bases outside the gene matches: 5. Written as DNA, the CDR3 is TGCAGTGCTAGAGACGGCAGGGGGTTTAGCAATCAGCCCCAGCATTTT. It translates to CSARDGRGFSNQPQHF.

The chain employs TRBV29-1 and TRBJ2-1, with D maybe TRBD2 (6 bases). CDR1 SQVTM and CDR2 ANQGSEA come from the germline V gene. The CDR3 has 13 amino acids. Trimming pared 4 bases from V and 8 bases from J, leaving 15 bases between. For the CDR3, the DNA is TGCAGCGTTGTAAAAGGAGGGTCGGATGAGCAGTTCTTC. This translates into CSVVKGGSDEQFF.

This chain links TRBV24-1 with TRBJ1-1; no clear D. Germline V gene sequence: CDR1 KGHDR, CDR2 SFDVKD. Trimming removed 4 bases from V and 4 bases from J, with 6 bases in between. The CDR3 has 12 residues. The CDR3 DNA sequence: TGTGCCACCAGTGACCGGTCCACTGAAGCTTTCTTT. The encoded protein is CATSDRSTEAFF.

V is TRBV6-1 and J is TRBJ2-1; 9 nucleotides agree with TRBD2. In germline, CDR1 is MNHNS, CDR2 SASEGT. V lost 3 bases and J lost 9; bases outside the gene matches: 9. The CDR3 contains 15 residues. The CDR3 spells CASSDPAGGAPEQFF. CDR3 coding DNA: TGTGCCAGCAGTGACCCAGCGGGAGGTGCCCCTGAGCAGTTCTTC.